The T cell receptor beta chain under discussion was sequenced for a study of T cells after posttransplantation cyclophosphamide (TCRdb year 2016). Regarding the complete study: T cell repertoire reconstitution was tracked by TRB sequencing after myeloablative bone marrow transplantation in which posttransplantation cyclophosphamide was used as GVHD prophylaxis. In 3 patients, up to roughly 3 additional blood samples taken between 2 and 5.2 years after transplant also underwent TRB sequencing, as did pretransplant blood from a handful of patients. Public TRB sequences were compared against a database of over 3,500 sequences linked to responses to pathogens, tumor antigens, self-antigens and alloantigens. Blood from all 35 or so PTCy patients who had 1-year posttransplant specimens underwent TRB sequencing. Because TRA and TRB clonality correlated tightly in some 10 samples, the subsequent TCR analyses were limited to TRB only. Antigen receptor sequencing was done on samples from about 38 PTCy-treated patients and from 15 to 20 related bone marrow donors of those patients. On the study overall, not on this receptor specifically: Across the 35 to 55 patients, TRB clonality was highly associated with recipient CMV seropositivity and CMV reactivation, and diversity with PTCy was similar to that in the CNI/methotrexate controls. The TRB repertoires of T cells infiltrating skin or GI tract showed only limited overlap with the TRB repertoires of T cells in blood. At 1-2 months, donor-recipient similarity was low but rose over the first year, and the later blood repertoires were often dominated by donor CD8+ memory clones.

This clone was picked up many times. Its antigen target is currently unknown. Nothing much larger sits one base from this clone, and base qualities are not available. The cysteine opens and the phenylalanine closes a CDR3 of 15 amino acids. The CDR3 DNA has 45 bases and is translated from base 1. The junction shows trimming of 0 bases on V and 0 bases on J, plus 10 bases between the germline ends. CDR1 SGHNT and CDR2 YYREEE were looked up in the germline V gene (reference sequence). Genomic DNA was used for TRB sequencing, which was performed with the immunoSEQ assay at survey resolution or with the hsTCRB kit. As for how the authors treated the data: The immunoSEQ software handled the initial read processing, while the LymphoSeq R package was used for the repertoire analyses. Clonality was computed as 1 minus normalized Shannon entropy; Gini coefficient was also calculated for each TRB dataset. Phenotypes of unsorted samples were inferred by mapping TRB sequences from sorted subsets of the recipient or donor onto the same recipient's unsorted samples. The source is immuneACCESS, and TCRdb retained only in-frame sequences with V and J called. Part of the clones is not carried over; for the studies checked, unresolved V genes explain less than half of this, and the remainder is unexplained. V, J and clone size derive from that table, while D and trimming were established from the DNA sequence. This sample holds 35,000 to 40,000 clones in total, without any singletons. More than 2% of the sample comes from the top ten.

On the day of marrow donation, related bone marrow donors gave peripheral blood samples. Mononuclear cells from peripheral blood and bone marrow were separated by Ficoll-Hypaque density centrifugation and then cryopreserved. This chain joins TRBV5-4 to TRBJ2-7; TRBD1 is a weak D gene call, 5 bases matching. What was sequenced was PBMCs. The sequence came from a man in his fifties in good health, CMV-negative, and a related stem cell transplant donor. Here is the DNA: TGTGCCAGCAGCTTGGACCAGGGAAGCTCCTACGAGCAGTACTTC. It encodes CASSLDQGSSYEQYF.